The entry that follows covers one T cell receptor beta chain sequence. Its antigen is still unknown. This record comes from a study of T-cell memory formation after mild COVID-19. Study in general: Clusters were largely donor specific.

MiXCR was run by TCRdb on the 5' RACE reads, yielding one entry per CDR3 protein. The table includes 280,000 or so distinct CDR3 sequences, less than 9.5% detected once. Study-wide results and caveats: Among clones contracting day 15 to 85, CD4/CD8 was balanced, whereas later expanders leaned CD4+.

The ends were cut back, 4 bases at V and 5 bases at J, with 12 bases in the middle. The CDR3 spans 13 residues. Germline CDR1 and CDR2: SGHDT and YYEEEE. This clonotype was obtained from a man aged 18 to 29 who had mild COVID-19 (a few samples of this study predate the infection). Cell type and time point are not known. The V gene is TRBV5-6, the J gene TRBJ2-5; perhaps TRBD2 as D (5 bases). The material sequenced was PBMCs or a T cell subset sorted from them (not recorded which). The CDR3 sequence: CASSVPSSETQYF. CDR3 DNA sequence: TGTGCCAGCAGCGTACCTAGCTCTGAGACCCAGTACTTC.